These 20 T cell receptor beta chains were sequenced from one sample in a study of T cell changes during pregnancy in multiple sclerosis. Measured with immunoSEQ multiplex PCR; TCRdb has only the in-frame clones, and not every one. This table has 70,000 to 85,000 clones, 92% appearing once. Specimen: peripheral blood, collected before pregnancy. These receptors were taken from a female donor with multiple sclerosis, enrolled in a pregnancy study.

The chain has TRBV5-1 and TRBJ2-1; 9 nucleotides match TRBD2. Germline V lookup: CDR1 SGHRS, CDR2 YFSETQ. After removal of 0 bases from V and 0 bases from J, the junction contained 7 bases not matched to a gene. The CDR3 loop spans 18 amino acids. The CDR3 protein is CASSLARLAESSYNEQFF. CDR3 bases: TGCGCCAGCAGCTTGGCTCGACTAGCGGAGAGCTCCTACAATGAGCAGTTCTTC.

The chain uses TRBV5-5 and TRBJ2-2; 8 bases are a match to TRBD2. The CDR3 contains 15 residues. The V segment lost 4 bases and the J segment 3 bases; nucleotides outside the gene matches: 5. Germline CDR1 reads SGHKS; CDR2 reads YYEKEE (reference sequence). DNA of the CDR3: TGTGCCAGCAGCCGGGGGGGGGCTTACACCGGGGAGCTGTTTTTT. Its protein is CASSRGGAYTGELFF. The variable domain in full, completed from reference TRBV5-5 and TRBJ2-2, reads DAGVTQSPTHLIKTRGQQVTLRCSPISGHKSVSWYQQVLGQGPQFIFQYYEKEERGRGNFPDRFSARQFPNYSSELNVNALLLGDSALYLCASSRGGAYTGELFFGEGSRLTVL.

The rearrangement uses TRBV28 and TRBJ2-7, with D maybe TRBD1 (6 bases). This CDR3 spans 14 amino acids. Germline CDR1 MDHEN, CDR2 SYDVKM. CDR3 coding DNA: TGTGGCGTTTCCAGGGACACCGGCTCCTACGAGCAGTACTTC. It specifies CGVSRDTGSYEQYF. The entire variable domain, with the rest obtained from reference TRBV28 and TRBJ2-7, is as follows: DVKVTQSSRYLVKRTGEKVFLECVQDMDHENMFWYRQDPGLGLRLIYFSYDVKMKEKGDIPEGYSVSREKKERFSLILESASTNQTSMYLCGVSRDTGSYEQYFGPGTRLTVT.

The CDR3 sequence: CASSMAGAIREAFF. CDR3 nucleotides: TGTGCCAGCAGCATGGCAGGGGCCATCCGGGAAGCTTTCTTT. The gene calls are TRBV7-6 and TRBJ1-1; maybe TRBD1 (6 bases). Trimming pared 5 bases from V and 8 bases from J, leaving 18 bases between. This CDR3 spans 14 amino acids. From germline, CDR1 is SGHVS and CDR2 FNYEAQ.

The V and J genes are TRBV5-4 and TRBJ2-1, with 11 bases matching TRBD2. The V segment lost 3 bases and the J segment 6 bases; nucleotides outside the gene matches: 8. Germline V gene sequence: CDR1 SGHNT, CDR2 YYREEE (reference sequence). The CDR3 extends over 16 amino acids. CDR3 sequence: CASSSAPGLAVNEQFF. In DNA form, the CDR3 reads TGTGCCAGCAGCTCCGCGCCGGGACTAGCGGTCAATGAGCAGTTCTTC.

This clone has just one count. The chain recombines TRBV7-9 with TRBJ2-5; 10 bases are shared with TRBD2. This CDR3 region has 14 residues. V lost 2 bases, J lost 5 bases, and 2 bases stayed unmatched. Germline values: CDR1 SEHNR, CDR2 FQNEAQ (reference sequence). CDR3 in DNA: TGTGCCAGCAGCTTACTAGCGGGAGAGGAGACCCAGTACTTC. It specifies CASSLLAGEETQYF.

V gene TRBV6-1 combines with J gene TRBJ2-7; 11 bases agree with TRBD2. CDR3 length equals 15 residues. Germline lookup yields CDR1 MNHNS and CDR2 SASEGT. V was clipped by 5 bases and J by 0 bases; unmatched bases: 3. DNA for the CDR3: TGTGCCAGCAGTCCGACTAGCGGGGTCTCCTACGAGCAGTACTTC. This translates into CASSPTSGVSYEQYF.

The chain is built from TRBV2 and TRBJ1-2; D is undetermined. Trimming shortened V by 1 base and J by 4 bases, and 16 bases separated the two germline ends. The CDR3 loop spans 16 amino acids. CDR1 SNHLY and CDR2 FYNNEI come from the germline V gene. This chain's CDR3 is CASSEVRSSFPYGYTF. The CDR3 coding sequence is TGTGCCAGCAGTGAAGTGAGGTCCTCCTTTCCCTATGGCTACACCTTC.

The J gene is TRBJ1-2, the V gene TRBV10-3; 7 positions agree with TRBD1. This CDR3 spans 14 amino acids. Trimming removed 8 bases from V and 8 bases from J; junction bases left unmatched: 14. CDR1 is ENHRY and CDR2 is SYGVKD in the germline V gene. The CDR3 sequence is CAIATGTADMGYTF. In DNA, the CDR3 is TGTGCCATCGCAACCGGGACAGCGGACATGGGCTACACCTTC.

The chain employs TRBV6-6 and TRBJ1-2; no firm D call. The CDR3 sequence is 13 residues long. Germline values: CDR1 MNHNY, CDR2 SVGAGI (reference sequence). Deletions cut 4 bases from V and 8 bases from J, with 14 bases between. Here the CDR3 reads CASSFQVDGGYTF. The CDR3 bases are TGTGCCAGCAGTTTTCAGGTTGATGGCGGCTACACCTTC.

The CDR3 DNA sequence: TGTGCCAGTAGTCTTGATGGACTAATCTTCTACAATGAGCAGTTCTTC. Protein: CASSLDGLIFYNEQFF. The chain recombines TRBV19 with TRBJ2-1, with a possible D match to TRBD2 (6 bases). Deletions cut 5 bases from V and 3 bases from J, with 17 bases between. The CDR3 contains 16 residues. Germline CDR1 LNHDA, CDR2 SQIVND (reference sequence).

The chain uses TRBV5-6 and TRBJ2-7; TRBD2 matches 13 bases. The CDR3 length is 15 residues. Germline V gives CDR1 SGHDT, CDR2 YYEEEE. V was clipped by 2 bases and J by 9 bases; unmatched bases: 8. CDR3 sequence (DNA): TGTGCCAGCAGCTTTGGACTAGCGGGAGATTCGGTGCAGTACTTC. Amino acids: CASSFGLAGDSVQYF.

The J gene is TRBJ2-7, the V gene TRBV7-3; TRBD2 matches 14 bases. The trim removed 4 bases at V and 6 bases at J, leaving 5 bases unmatched. The V gene's germline CDR1 is SGHTA and CDR2 FQGTGA. The CDR3 spans 15 residues. CDR3 region: CASSSRLAGGPEQYF. CDR3 sequence (DNA): TGTGCCAGCAGCTCTCGACTAGCGGGAGGGCCCGAGCAGTACTTC.

This clone has a handful of counts. The V gene is TRBV5-5, the J gene TRBJ1-2; no definite D call. Trimming removed 2 bases from V and 8 bases from J, with 13 bases in between. CDR1 and CDR2 from the germline V gene are SGHKS and YYEKEE (reference sequence). The CDR3 totals 13 residues. This CDR3 is CASSLGGGKGYTF. Written as DNA, the CDR3 is TGTGCCAGCAGCTTAGGTGGAGGCAAGGGCTACACCTTC.

This chain connects TRBV28 to TRBJ2-7; maybe TRBD1 (5 bases). Trimming cost V 8 bases and J 3 bases, with 20 bases left between them. Germline V lookup: CDR1 MDHEN, CDR2 SYDVKM. The CDR3 spans 15 residues. CDR3 in DNA: TGTGCCAGCGACAAGAGGCTGTTAGGGGTCTACGAGCAGTACTTC. It is translated as CASDKRLLGVYEQYF. Based on the CDR3 plus reference TRBV28 and TRBJ2-7, the full variable domain is DVKVTQSSRYLVKRTGEKVFLECVQDMDHENMFWYRQDPGLGLRLIYFSYDVKMKEKGDIPEGYSVSREKKERFSLILESASTNQTSMYLCASDKRLLGVYEQYFGPGTRLTVT.

The chain has TRBV2 and TRBJ1-3, with D perhaps matching TRBD1 (5 bases). The CDR3 runs 14 residues. Germline loops: CDR1 SNHLY, CDR2 FYNNEI. V was shortened by 1 base and J by 3 bases, with 7 bases between the two germline ends. DNA of the CDR3: TGTGCCAGCAGTGAAGGGGGACTTGGAAACACCATATATTTT. Amino acids: CASSEGGLGNTIYF. The variable domain in full, with the rest retrieved from reference TRBV2 and TRBJ1-3, is EPEVTQTPSHQVTQMGQEVILRCVPISNHLYFYWYRQILGQKVEFLVSFYNNEISEKSEIFDDQFSVERPDGSNFTLKIRSTKLEDSAMYFCASSEGGLGNTIYFGEGSWLTVV.

Remarks on this clone: The germline gene is not matched at one end of the junction; a read error may be the cause. The chain carries TRBV7-7 and TRBJ2-1; TRBD2 might be the D (5 bases). From germline, CDR1 is SSHAT and CDR2 FNYEAQ (reference sequence). The CDR3 is made up of 15 amino acids. The CDR3 protein is CASSLRESSYNEQFF. In DNA, the CDR3 is TGTGCTAGCAGCCTCCGGGAAAGCTCCTACAATGAGCAGTTCTTC.

J is TRBJ2-3 and V is TRBV19, with 9 bases that match TRBD1. In germline, CDR1 is LNHDA, CDR2 SQIVND (reference sequence). V was pared by 1 base and J by 2 bases, with 7 bases of the junction left unmatched. The CDR3 loop spans 17 amino acids. As DNA, the CDR3 is TGTGCCAGTAGTATAGGCCCCGGACAGGGGACCACAGATACGCAGTATTTT. Protein product: CASSIGPGQGTTDTQYF.

V usage is TRBV18 and J usage is TRBJ2-1; no definite D call. The CDR3 covers 12 residues. V lost 4 bases and J 6 bases, leaving 7 bases between the germline ends. Germline V gene sequence: CDR1 KGHSH, CDR2 LQKENI. The DNA for the CDR3 is TGTGCCAGCTCACTCAACAGCAATGAGCAGTTCTTC. This translates into CASSLNSNEQFF.

A note on this clone: The junction does not match germline at one end; this may be a read error. V usage is TRBV7-7 and J usage is TRBJ2-5, with no clear D. The germline gives CDR1 SSHAT, CDR2 FNYEAQ (reference sequence). CDR3 length: 15 amino acids. CDR3: CASSRDLGSQETQYF. DNA for the CDR3: TGTGCTAGCAGCCGCGACTTAGGCTCTCAAGAGACCCAGTACTTC.